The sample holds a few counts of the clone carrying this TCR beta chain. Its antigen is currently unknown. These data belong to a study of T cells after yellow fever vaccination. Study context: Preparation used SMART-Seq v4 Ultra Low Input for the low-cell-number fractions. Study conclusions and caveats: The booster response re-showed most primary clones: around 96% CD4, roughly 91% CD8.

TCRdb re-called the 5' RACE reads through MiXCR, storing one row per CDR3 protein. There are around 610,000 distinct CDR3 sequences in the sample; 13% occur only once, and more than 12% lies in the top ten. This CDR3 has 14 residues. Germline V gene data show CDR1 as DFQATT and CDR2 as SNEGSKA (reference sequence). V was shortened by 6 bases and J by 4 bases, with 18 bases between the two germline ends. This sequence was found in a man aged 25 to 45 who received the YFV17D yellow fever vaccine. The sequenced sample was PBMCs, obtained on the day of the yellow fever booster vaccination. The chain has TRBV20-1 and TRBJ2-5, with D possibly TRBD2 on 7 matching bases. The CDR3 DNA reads TGCAGTGCCGATAAGGGGGGGAAGGGAGAGACCCAGTACTTC. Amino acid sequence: CSADKGGKGETQYF.